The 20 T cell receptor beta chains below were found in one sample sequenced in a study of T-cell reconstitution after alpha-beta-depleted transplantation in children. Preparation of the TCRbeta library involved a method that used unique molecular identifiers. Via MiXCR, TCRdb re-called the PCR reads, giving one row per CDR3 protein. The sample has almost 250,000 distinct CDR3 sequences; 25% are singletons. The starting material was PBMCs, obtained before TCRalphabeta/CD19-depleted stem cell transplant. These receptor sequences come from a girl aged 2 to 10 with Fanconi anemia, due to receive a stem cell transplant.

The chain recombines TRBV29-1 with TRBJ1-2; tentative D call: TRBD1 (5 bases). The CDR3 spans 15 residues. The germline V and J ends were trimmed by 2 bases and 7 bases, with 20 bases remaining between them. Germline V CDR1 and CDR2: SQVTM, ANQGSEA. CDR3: CSVEFFQGPELGYTF. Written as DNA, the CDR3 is TGCAGCGTTGAATTCTTTCAGGGACCCGAGCTTGGCTACACCTTC.

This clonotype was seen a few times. Here the CDR3 DNA reads TGTGCCAGTAAACAGGGGGCGCGAAGCAATCAGCCCCAGCATTTT. This encodes CASKQGARSNQPQHF. The chain joins TRBV4-2 to TRBJ1-5; TRBD1 matches 9 bases. CDR1 is LGHNA, CDR2 YNFKEQ, per germline. J gave up 1 base and V 9 bases, and 7 bases lay outside the gene matches. The CDR3 has 15 amino acids.

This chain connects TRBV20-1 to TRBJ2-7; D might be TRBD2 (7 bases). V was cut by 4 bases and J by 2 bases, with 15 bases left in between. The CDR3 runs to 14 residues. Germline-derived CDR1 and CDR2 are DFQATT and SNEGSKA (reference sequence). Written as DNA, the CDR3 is TGCAGTGCTATACTCGGGGGGCATCCCTACGAGCAGTACTTC. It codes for CSAILGGHPYEQYF.

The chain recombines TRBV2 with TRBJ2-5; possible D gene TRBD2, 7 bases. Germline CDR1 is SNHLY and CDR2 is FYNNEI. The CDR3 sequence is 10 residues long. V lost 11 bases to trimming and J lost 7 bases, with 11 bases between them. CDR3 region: CAGGAGTQYF. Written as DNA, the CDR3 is TGTGCCGGGGGGGCTGGGACCCAGTACTTC.

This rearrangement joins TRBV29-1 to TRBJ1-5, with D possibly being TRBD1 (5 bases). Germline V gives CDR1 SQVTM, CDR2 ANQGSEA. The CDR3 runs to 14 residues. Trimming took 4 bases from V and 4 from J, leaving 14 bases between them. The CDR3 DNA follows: TGCAGCGTTGTGGACCCCGGGACGAATCAGCCCCAGCATTTT. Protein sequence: CSVVDPGTNQPQHF.

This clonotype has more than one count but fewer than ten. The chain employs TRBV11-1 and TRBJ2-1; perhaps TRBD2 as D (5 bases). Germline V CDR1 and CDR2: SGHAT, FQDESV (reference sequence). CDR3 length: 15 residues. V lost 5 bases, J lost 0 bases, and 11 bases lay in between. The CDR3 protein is CASSPRGGSYNEQFF. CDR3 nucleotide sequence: TGTGCCAGCAGCCCCCGTGGAGGCTCCTACAATGAGCAGTTCTTC.

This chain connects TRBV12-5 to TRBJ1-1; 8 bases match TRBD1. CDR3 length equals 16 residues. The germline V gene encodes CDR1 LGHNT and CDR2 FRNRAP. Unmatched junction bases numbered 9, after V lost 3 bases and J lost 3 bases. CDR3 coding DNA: TGTGCTAGTGGTTTTAACTCGGACAGGGCGGACACTGAAGCTTTCTTT. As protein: CASGFNSDRADTEAFF.

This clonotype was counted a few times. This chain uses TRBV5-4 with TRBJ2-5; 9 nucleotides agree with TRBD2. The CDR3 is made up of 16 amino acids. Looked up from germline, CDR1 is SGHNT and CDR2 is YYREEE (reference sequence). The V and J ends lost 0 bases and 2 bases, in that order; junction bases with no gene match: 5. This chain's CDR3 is CASSLGLAGTQETQYF. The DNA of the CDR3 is TGTGCCAGCAGCTTGGGGCTAGCGGGAACTCAAGAGACCCAGTACTTC.

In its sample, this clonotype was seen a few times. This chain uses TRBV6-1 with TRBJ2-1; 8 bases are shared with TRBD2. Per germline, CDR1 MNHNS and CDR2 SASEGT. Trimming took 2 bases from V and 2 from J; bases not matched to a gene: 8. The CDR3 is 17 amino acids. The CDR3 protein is CASSELFGRAAYNEQFF. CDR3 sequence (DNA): TGTGCCAGCAGTGAACTTTTCGGGAGGGCCGCCTACAATGAGCAGTTCTTC.

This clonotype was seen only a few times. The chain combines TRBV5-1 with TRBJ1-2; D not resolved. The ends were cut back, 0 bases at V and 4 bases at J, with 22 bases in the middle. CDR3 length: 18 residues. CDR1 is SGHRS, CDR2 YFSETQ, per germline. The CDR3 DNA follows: TGCGCCAGCAGCTTGGTTGTCGGTAGAGACATCCTCTCCTATGGCTACACCTTC. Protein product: CASSLVVGRDILSYGYTF. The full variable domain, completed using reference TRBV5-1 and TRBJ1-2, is KAGVTQTPRYLIKTRGQQVTLSCSPISGHRSVSWYQQTPGQGLQFLFEYFSETQRNKGNFPGRFSGRQFSNSRSEMNVSTLELGDSALYLCASSLVVGRDILSYGYTFGSGTRLTVV.

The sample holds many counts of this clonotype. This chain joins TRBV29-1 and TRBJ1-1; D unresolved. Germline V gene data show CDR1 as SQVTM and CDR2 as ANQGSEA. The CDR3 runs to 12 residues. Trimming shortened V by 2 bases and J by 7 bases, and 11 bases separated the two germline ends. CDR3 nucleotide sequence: TGCAGCGTTGAATTTCCGGCGGGTGAAGCTTTCTTT. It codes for CSVEFPAGEAFF.

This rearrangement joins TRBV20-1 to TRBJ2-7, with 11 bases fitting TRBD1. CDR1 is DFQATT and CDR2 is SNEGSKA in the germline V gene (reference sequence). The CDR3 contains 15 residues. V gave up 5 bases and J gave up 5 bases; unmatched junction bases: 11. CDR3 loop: CSAAGRDRGKNEQYF. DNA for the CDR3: TGCAGTGCTGCCGGCCGGGACAGGGGGAAAAACGAGCAGTACTTC.

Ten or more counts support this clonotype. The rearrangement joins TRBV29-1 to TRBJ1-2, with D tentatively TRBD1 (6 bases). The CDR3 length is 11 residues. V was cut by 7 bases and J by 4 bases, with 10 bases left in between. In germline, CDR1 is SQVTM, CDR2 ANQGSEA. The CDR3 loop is CSGAGVYGYTF. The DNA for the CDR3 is TGCAGCGGCGCAGGGGTCTATGGCTACACCTTC.

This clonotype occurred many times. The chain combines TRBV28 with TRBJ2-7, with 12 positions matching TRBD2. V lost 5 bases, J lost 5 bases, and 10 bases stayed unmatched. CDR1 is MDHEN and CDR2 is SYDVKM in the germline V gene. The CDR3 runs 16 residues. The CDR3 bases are TGTGCCAGCAGTCTTCTAGCGGGAGGGCCGCTCCACGAGCAGTACTTC. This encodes CASSLLAGGPLHEQYF.

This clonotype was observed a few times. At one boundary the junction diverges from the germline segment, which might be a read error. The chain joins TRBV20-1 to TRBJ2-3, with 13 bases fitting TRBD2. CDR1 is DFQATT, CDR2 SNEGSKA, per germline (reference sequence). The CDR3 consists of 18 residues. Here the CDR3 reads CSAQQGLAGTLGTDSQYF. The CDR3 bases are TGCAGTGCCCAACAGGGACTAGCGGGGACCCTAGGCACAGATTCGCAGTATTTT.

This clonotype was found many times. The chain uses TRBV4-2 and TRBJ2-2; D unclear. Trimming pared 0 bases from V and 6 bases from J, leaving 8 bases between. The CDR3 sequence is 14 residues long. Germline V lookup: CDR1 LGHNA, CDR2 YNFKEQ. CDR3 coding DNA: TGTGCCAGCAGCCAAGATCGAGTCGCCGGGGAGCTGTTTTTT. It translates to CASSQDRVAGELFF.

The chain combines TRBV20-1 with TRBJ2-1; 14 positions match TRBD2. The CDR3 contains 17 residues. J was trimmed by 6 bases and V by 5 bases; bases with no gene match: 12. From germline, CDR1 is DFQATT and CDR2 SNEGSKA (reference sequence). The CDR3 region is CSAPGTSGRVYSNEQFF. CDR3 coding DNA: TGCAGTGCTCCCGGGACTAGCGGGAGAGTGTATAGCAATGAGCAGTTCTTC.

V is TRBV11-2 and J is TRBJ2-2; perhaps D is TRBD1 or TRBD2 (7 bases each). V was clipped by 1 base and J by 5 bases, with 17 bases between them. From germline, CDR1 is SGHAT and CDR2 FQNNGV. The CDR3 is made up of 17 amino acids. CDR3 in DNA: TGTGCCAGCAGCTTAGTGGGAGGGGGCAAAGGTACCGGGGAGCTGTTTTTT. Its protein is CASSLVGGGKGTGELFF.

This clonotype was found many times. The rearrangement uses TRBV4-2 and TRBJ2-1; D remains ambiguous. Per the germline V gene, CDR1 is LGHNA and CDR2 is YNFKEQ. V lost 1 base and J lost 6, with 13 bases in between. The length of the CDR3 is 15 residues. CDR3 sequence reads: CASSQVPSAGNEQFF. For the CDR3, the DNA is TGTGCCAGCAGCCAAGTCCCGAGTGCTGGCAATGAGCAGTTCTTC.

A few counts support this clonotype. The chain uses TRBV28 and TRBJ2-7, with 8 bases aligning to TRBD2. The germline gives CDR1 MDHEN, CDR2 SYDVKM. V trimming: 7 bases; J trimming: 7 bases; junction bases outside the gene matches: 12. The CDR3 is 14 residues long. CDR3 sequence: CASNPNGRVDEQYF. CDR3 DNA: TGTGCCAGCAACCCGAACGGGAGGGTTGATGAGCAGTACTTC.